The 6 T cell receptor beta chains in this list originate from one sample, sequenced in a study of control samples from healthy donors and cancer patients. Produced via immunoSEQ multiplex PCR; TCRdb's table is partial and in-frame only. This table has 50,000 to 75,000 clones, 90% appearing once. The sample was PBMCs. The receptors come from a man aged 55 to 70 with colorectal cancer.

The chain is built from TRBV7-2 and TRBJ2-1, with 9 bases that match TRBD2. V lost 5 bases to trimming and J lost 12 bases; unmatched junction nucleotides: 17. In germline, CDR1 is SGHTA, CDR2 FQGNSA. The CDR3 is 16 residues long. CDR3: CASSPSPPRGGARQFF. DNA of the CDR3: TGTGCCAGCAGCCCCAGCCCCCCTCGCGGGGGGGCGCGGCAGTTCTTC.

The chain joins TRBV6-2 or TRBV6-3 to TRBJ1-1; D perhaps matches TRBD1 (5 bases). CDR1 is MNHEY, CDR2 SVGEGT, per germline. CDR3 length: 11 amino acids. The V and J ends lost 4 bases and 9 bases respectively, with 9 bases between them. The CDR3 DNA is TGTGCCAGCAGTTTAGAGGGGAAAGCTTTCTTT. Protein sequence: CASSLEGKAFF.

V is TRBV11-2 and J is TRBJ2-7, with unresolved D. Germline CDR1 reads SGHAT; CDR2 reads FQNNGV. V was cut by 1 base and J by 2 bases, with 6 bases left in between. CDR3 length: 13 residues. CDR3 DNA: TGTGCCAGCAGCTTAGCCAGAACCTACGAGCAGTACTTC. The encoded protein is CASSLARTYEQYF. The variable domain in full, completed from reference TRBV11-2 and TRBJ2-7, reads EAGVAQSPRYKIIEKRQSVAFWCNPISGHATLYWYQQILGQGPKLLIQFQNNGVVDDSQLPKDRFSAERLKGVDSTLKIQPAKLEDSAVYLCASSLARTYEQYFGPGTRLTVT.

The CDR3 here is CASTPGGYQPQHF. The CDR3 nucleotides read TGTGCCAGCACCCCAGGGGGCTATCAGCCCCAGCATTTT. V is TRBV12-3 or TRBV12-4 and J is TRBJ1-5, with TRBD1 matching over 8 bases. This CDR3 has 13 amino acids. V lost 7 bases and J lost 5; bases outside the gene matches: 4.

V usage is TRBV3-1 (or the pseudogene TRBV3-2) and J usage is TRBJ1-1; 11 bases line up with TRBD1. This CDR3 contains 16 residues. V lost 4 bases, J lost 1 base, and 5 bases stayed unmatched. Germline CDR1 is LGHDT and CDR2 is YNNKEL (reference sequence). CDR3 region: CASSPRDRGKNTEAFF. For the CDR3, the DNA is TGTGCCAGCAGCCCCCGGGACAGGGGGAAGAACACTGAAGCTTTCTTT.

CDR3 in amino acids: CASSLAENTEAFF. Here the CDR3 DNA reads TGCGCCAGCAGCTTGGCGGAGAACACTGAAGCTTTCTTT. This chain links TRBV5-1 with TRBJ1-1; D is uncertain. The ends were cut back, 0 bases at V and 1 base at J, with 4 bases in the middle. CDR3 length equals 13 residues. Germline V gene lookup returns CDR1 SGHRS and CDR2 YFSETQ.